The 22 T cell receptor beta chains given below trace back to one sample, sequenced in a study of cytomegalovirus exposure and HLA in healthy donors. PCR primers comprised 60 Vbeta and 13 Jbeta primers. Sequencing used immunoSEQ multiplex PCR; TCRdb keeps in-frame clones, though not all of them. This sample yields approximately 190,000 clones, of which roughly 80% are seen a single time; around 0.8% belongs to the top ten. The source material was PBMCs. The receptors were gathered from a woman aged 18 to 35 in good health and CMV-seronegative.

As regards this clone: At one end the junction does not follow the germline gene, possibly because of a read error. Other DNA variants within this sample encode the same CDR3. This sequence joins TRBV6-6 and TRBJ2-7; D is perhaps TRBD2 (5 bases). The germline gives CDR1 MNHNY, CDR2 SVGAGI (reference sequence). There are 12 residues in the CDR3. CDR3 sequence (DNA): TGTGCTAGCAAGGACTCTGTGTACGAGCAGTACTTC. Translated: CASKDSVYEQYF.

This chain uses TRBV25-1 with TRBJ2-5; D is possibly TRBD1 (6 bases). Germline-derived CDR1 and CDR2 are MGHDK and SYGVNS. Deletions cut 3 bases from V and 2 bases from J, with 16 bases between. There are 16 residues in the CDR3. The CDR3 DNA follows: TGTGCCAGCAGTGAGTTACTGACAGGCTGGCAAGAGACCCAGTACTTC. It codes for CASSELLTGWQETQYF.

Of note for this clone: Germline and junction disagree at one end, which may indicate a read error. V is TRBV7-9 and J is TRBJ1-2, with D uncertain. The CDR3 totals 15 residues. CDR1 and CDR2 from the germline V gene are SEHNR and FQNEAQ (reference sequence). CDR3 region: CSSSLRGSSNYGYTF. The CDR3 DNA follows: TGTTCCAGCAGCTTACGCGGGAGTTCTAACTATGGCTACACCTTC.

This clone has a single count. The chain couples TRBV5-1 to TRBJ2-2, with a weak D call TRBD2 (6 bases). The CDR3 length is 15 residues. Germline V gene data show CDR1 as SGHRS and CDR2 as YFSETQ. The ends were cut back, 4 bases at V and 0 bases at J, with 10 bases in the middle. CDR3 in amino acids: CASSGGTANTGELFF. In DNA form, the CDR3 reads TGCGCCAGCAGCGGCGGGACGGCGAACACCGGGGAGCTGTTTTTT.

The J gene is TRBJ1-2, the V gene TRBV19, with TRBD1 as a possible D gene (5 bases). V was clipped by 4 bases and J by 4 bases, with 16 bases between them. The CDR3 is 15 residues long. CDR1 and CDR2 from the germline V gene are LNHDA and SQIVND (reference sequence). CDR3 in DNA: TGTGCCAGTAGTAGCGACAGCTTTGGCCTCTATGGCTACACCTTC. Translation gives CASSSDSFGLYGYTF. Full variable domain (rest looked up from reference TRBV19 and TRBJ1-2): DGGITQSPKYLFRKEGQNVTLSCEQNLNHDAMYWYRQDPGQGLRLIYYSQIVNDFQKGDIAEGYSVSREKKESFPLTVTSAQKNPTAFYLCASSSDSFGLYGYTFGSGTRLTVV.

This clone was observed once. The genes are TRBV30 and TRBJ2-3; 7 positions match TRBD2. Germline trimming cut 3 bases from V and 1 base from J; bases unmatched to any gene: 4. The V gene's germline CDR1 is GTSNPN and CDR2 SVGIG (reference sequence). The CDR3 covers 14 residues. The CDR3 sequence is CAWRVAGGTDTQYF. DNA of the CDR3: TGTGCCTGGAGAGTGGCGGGGGGCACAGATACGCAGTATTTT.

The J gene is TRBJ2-7, the V gene TRBV2, with 7 bases that match TRBD1. Unmatched junction bases numbered 4, after V lost 2 bases and J lost 3 bases. Germline V gene lookup returns CDR1 SNHLY and CDR2 FYNNEI. The CDR3 sequence is 14 residues long. The CDR3 DNA is TGTGCCAGCAGTGAACAAGGGACAGTCTACGAGCAGTACTTC. Translation: CASSEQGTVYEQYF.

This clone occurred once. This rearrangement joins TRBV4-1 to TRBJ2-1; D possibly corresponds to TRBD2 (5 bases). V lost 2 bases and J lost 4, with 9 bases in between. Germline CDR1 and CDR2: MGHRA and YSYEKL. CDR3 size: 14 residues. The CDR3 sequence is CASSQSAEYNEQFF. As DNA, the CDR3 is TGCGCCAGCAGCCAATCAGCGGAGTACAATGAGCAGTTCTTC.

This sequence joins TRBV9 and TRBJ2-7; 10 bases fit TRBD1. CDR1 is SGDLS, CDR2 YYNGEE, per germline. Trimming removed 2 bases from V and 2 bases from J; junction bases left unmatched: 7. The CDR3 is 16 amino acids. CDR3 sequence (DNA): TGTGCCAGCAGCGTCTCCGGGACAGGGGCACCCTACGAGCAGTACTTC. Its protein product is CASSVSGTGAPYEQYF.

The rearrangement uses TRBV6-5 and TRBJ2-5; D might be TRBD1 (5 bases). Trimming removed 0 bases from V and 2 bases from J, with 7 bases in between. Germline CDR1 MNHEY, CDR2 SVGAGI. The CDR3 has 14 amino acids. CDR3: CASSYSGPQETQYF. The CDR3 coding sequence is TGTGCCAGCAGTTACTCGGGGCCTCAAGAGACCCAGTACTTC.

V is TRBV18 and J is TRBJ2-2; TRBD1 agrees at 9 bases. Germline CDR1 is KGHSH and CDR2 is LQKENI. The CDR3 runs 17 residues. V lost 3 bases to trimming and J lost 3 bases; unmatched junction nucleotides: 8. CDR3 nucleotides: TGTGCCAGCTCACCCAACCCGGGACAGGGTTACACCGGGGAGCTGTTTTTT. As protein: CASSPNPGQGYTGELFF.

A remark on this clone: The final CDR3 position lacks the conserved phenylalanine or tryptophan, pointing to a likely read error. CDR3 residues: CASSYDYEQYL. The CDR3 DNA is TGTGCCAGCAGCTACGACTACGAGCAGTACCTC. The chain uses TRBV7-9 and TRBJ2-7; D not certain. CDR1 is SEHNR and CDR2 is FQNEAQ in the germline V gene (reference sequence). The V end lost 4 bases, the J end lost 3 bases, and 4 bases lay between the germline ends. The CDR3 spans 11 residues.

This sequence joins TRBV28 and TRBJ1-5, with D perhaps TRBD1 (5 bases). Between the trimmed V and J ends, which lost 3 bases and 9 bases, there was a span of 12 bases. CDR3 length equals 13 residues. Germline V CDR1 and CDR2: MDHEN, SYDVKM. The CDR3 region has the DNA TGTGCCAGCAGTTTTCAGGGTACGGGGCCCCAGCATTTT. Its protein is CASSFQGTGPQHF.

The V gene is TRBV7-9, the J gene TRBJ2-3; 9 bases match TRBD2. CDR3 size: 14 residues. The J segment lost 9 bases and the V segment lost 1 base, leaving 5 bases of the junction unmatched. Germline loops: CDR1 SEHNR, CDR2 FQNEAQ (reference sequence). The CDR3 is CASSLGQTSGTQYF. CDR3 DNA sequence: TGTGCCAGCAGCTTAGGCCAGACTAGCGGCACGCAGTATTTT.

A few counts support this clone. This chain uses TRBV7-4 with TRBJ2-7; no firm D call. Trimming left V 2 bases short and J 3 bases short, with 11 bases between. The CDR3 length is 14 residues. Germline CDR1 SGHVT, CDR2 SQSDAQ. CDR3 nucleotides: TGTGCCAGCAGCTTATCTTACAGAAACTACGAGCAGTACTTC. Translating gives CASSLSYRNYEQYF.

The chain couples TRBV4-2 to TRBJ1-4; the D gene is possibly TRBD1 (5 bases). Germline lookup yields CDR1 LGHNA and CDR2 YNFKEQ. CDR3 length: 18 amino acids. The ends were cut back, 0 bases at V and 6 bases at J, with 20 bases in the middle. The CDR3 loop is CASSQEEMFGEGHEKLFF. The DNA of the CDR3 is TGTGCCAGCAGCCAAGAAGAAATGTTTGGGGAGGGACATGAAAAACTGTTTTTT.

The V gene is TRBV5-4, the J gene TRBJ2-3; 7 bases fit TRBD1. In germline, CDR1 is SGHNT, CDR2 YYREEE (reference sequence). V was pared by 2 bases and J by 6 bases, with 9 bases of the junction left unmatched. CDR3 length: 15 amino acids. In DNA form, the CDR3 reads TGTGCCAGCAGCTTCGGGACAGCCCTGGGGGATACGCAGTATTTT. Residues: CASSFGTALGDTQYF.

The genes are TRBV27 and TRBJ2-7; D is perhaps TRBD1 (7 bases). V lost 6 bases to trimming and J lost 9 bases, with 12 bases between them. Germline CDR1 and CDR2: MNHEY and SMNVEV (reference sequence). The CDR3 is 11 amino acids. The DNA for the CDR3 is TGTGCCAGCAGGTCAGGGGGGCGGCAGTACTTC. Translated, it gives CASRSGGRQYF.

The rearrangement links TRBV4-2 to TRBJ2-5, with TRBD2 identical over 7 bases. Germline V gene sequence: CDR1 LGHNA, CDR2 YNFKEQ. There are 14 residues in the CDR3. Trimming took 4 bases from V and 5 from J; bases not matched to a gene: 7. CDR3 sequence (DNA): TGTGCCAGCAGCCTAGACACTAGCGCGGAGACCCAGTACTTC. Its translation: CASSLDTSAETQYF.

The CDR3 DNA sequence: TGTGCCAGCAGACTTCTAACCGATGAAGCTTTCTTT. This encodes CASRLLTDEAFF. The rearrangement joins TRBV28 to TRBJ1-1; D gene uncertain. CDR3 length: 12 amino acids. V shed 6 bases and J shed 7 bases, with 12 bases lying between them. The germline V gene encodes CDR1 MDHEN and CDR2 SYDVKM.

V usage is TRBV19 and J usage is TRBJ2-1; 9 bases match TRBD2. Germline V gene lookup returns CDR1 LNHDA and CDR2 SQIVND (reference sequence). The CDR3 extends over 14 amino acids. V lost 4 bases and J lost 9; bases outside the gene matches: 7. DNA of the CDR3: TGTGCCAGTAGTACTTCCCTAGCGGGAAGTGAGCAGTTCTTC. Its translation is CASSTSLAGSEQFF.

The chain is built from TRBV7-7 and TRBJ2-1; D might be TRBD1 (6 bases). The CDR3 has 15 amino acids. V was cut by 1 base and J by 3 bases, with 10 bases left in between. The germline gives CDR1 SSHAT, CDR2 FNYEAQ (reference sequence). The DNA for the CDR3 is TGTGCCAGCAGCTTAGAAGGGGGACGCTACAATGAGCAGTTCTTC. Protein sequence: CASSLEGGRYNEQFF.